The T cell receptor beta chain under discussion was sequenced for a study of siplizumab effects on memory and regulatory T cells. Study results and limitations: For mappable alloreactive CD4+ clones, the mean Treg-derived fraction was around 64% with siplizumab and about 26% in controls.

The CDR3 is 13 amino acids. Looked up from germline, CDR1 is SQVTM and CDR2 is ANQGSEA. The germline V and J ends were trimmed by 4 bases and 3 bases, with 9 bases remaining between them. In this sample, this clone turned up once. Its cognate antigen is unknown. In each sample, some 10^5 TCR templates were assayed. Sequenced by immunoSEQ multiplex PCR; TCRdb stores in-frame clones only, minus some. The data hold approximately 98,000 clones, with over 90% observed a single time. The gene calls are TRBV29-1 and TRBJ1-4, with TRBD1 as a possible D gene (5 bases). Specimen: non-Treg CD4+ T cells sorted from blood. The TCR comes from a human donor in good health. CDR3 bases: TGCAGCGTTGCGGGGGTTCCTAATGAAAAACTGTTTTTT. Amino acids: CSVAGVPNEKLFF. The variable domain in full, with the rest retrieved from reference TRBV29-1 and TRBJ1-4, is SAVISQKPSRDICQRGTSLTIQCQVDSQVTMMFWYRQQPGQSLTLIATANQGSEATYESGFVIDKFPISRPNLTFSTLTVSNMSPEDSSIYLCSVAGVPNEKLFFGSGTQLSVL.